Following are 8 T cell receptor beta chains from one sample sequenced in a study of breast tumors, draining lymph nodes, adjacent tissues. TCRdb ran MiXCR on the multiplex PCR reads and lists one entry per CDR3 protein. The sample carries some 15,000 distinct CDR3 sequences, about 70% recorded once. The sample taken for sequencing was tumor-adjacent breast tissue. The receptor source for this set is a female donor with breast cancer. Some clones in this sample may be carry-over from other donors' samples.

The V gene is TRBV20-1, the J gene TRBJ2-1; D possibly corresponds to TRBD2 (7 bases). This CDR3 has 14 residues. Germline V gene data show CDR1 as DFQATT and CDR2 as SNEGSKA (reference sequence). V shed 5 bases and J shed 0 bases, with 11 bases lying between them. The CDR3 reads CSAGGASSYNEQFF. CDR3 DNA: TGCAGTGCTGGGGGGGCAAGCTCCTACAATGAGCAGTTCTTC.

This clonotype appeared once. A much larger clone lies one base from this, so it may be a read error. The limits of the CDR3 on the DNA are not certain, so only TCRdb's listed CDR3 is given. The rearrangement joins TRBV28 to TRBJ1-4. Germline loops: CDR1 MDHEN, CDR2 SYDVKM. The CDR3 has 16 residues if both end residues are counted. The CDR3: CASKLWAGGANEKLSF.

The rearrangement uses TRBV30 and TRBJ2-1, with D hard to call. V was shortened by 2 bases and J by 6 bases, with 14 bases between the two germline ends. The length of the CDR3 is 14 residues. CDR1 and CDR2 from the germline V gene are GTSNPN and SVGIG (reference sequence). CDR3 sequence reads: CAWSIGSVFNEQFF. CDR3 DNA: TGTGCCTGGAGTATCGGGTCCGTTTTCAATGAGCAGTTCTTC.

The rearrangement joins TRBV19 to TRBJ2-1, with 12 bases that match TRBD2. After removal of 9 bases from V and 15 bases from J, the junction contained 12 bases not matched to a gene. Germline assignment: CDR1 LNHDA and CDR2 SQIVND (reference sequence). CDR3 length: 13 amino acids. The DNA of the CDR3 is TGTGCCAGCCAAACGCCCGCTAGCGGGAGGGTGTTCTTC. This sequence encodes CASQTPASGRVFF.

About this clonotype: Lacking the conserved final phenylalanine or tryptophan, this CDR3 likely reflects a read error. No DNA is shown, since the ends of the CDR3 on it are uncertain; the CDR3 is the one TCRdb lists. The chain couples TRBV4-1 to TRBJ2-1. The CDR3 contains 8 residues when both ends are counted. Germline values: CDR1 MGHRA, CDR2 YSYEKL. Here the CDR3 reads CASSQVYS.

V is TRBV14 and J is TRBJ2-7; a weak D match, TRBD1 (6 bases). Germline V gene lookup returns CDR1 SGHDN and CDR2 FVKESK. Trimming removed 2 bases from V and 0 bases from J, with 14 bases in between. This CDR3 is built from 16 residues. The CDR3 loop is CASSQIGTLSSYEQYF. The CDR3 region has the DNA TGTGCCAGCAGCCAAATCGGGACACTTTCCTCCTACGAGCAGTACTTC.

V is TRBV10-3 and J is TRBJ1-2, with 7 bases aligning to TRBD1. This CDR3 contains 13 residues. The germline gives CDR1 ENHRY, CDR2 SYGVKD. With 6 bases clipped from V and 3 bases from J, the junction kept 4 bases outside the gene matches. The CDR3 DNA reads TGTGCCATCAGCCCCGGGACAGACTATGGCTACACCTTC. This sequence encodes CAISPGTDYGYTF.

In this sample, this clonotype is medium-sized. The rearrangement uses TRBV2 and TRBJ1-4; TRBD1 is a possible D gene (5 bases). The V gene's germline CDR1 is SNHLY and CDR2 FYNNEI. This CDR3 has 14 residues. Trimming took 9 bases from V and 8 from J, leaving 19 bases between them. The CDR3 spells CASHTMRGREKLFF. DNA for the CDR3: TGTGCCAGTCACACCATGAGGGGCCGGGAAAAACTGTTTTTT.